This passage covers 18 T cell receptor beta chains from one sample sequenced in a study of shared clonotypes between healthy human individuals. The assay was immunoSEQ multiplex PCR, and TCRdb's table has in-frame clones only and misses some. This table has 550,000 to 700,000 clones, around four fifths appearing once. The sequenced sample consisted of memory CD4+ T cells sorted from blood. Subset described: CD45RA-negative fraction. Receptor source: a woman in her 30s in good health.

This clone was seen a handful of times. This chain links TRBV27 with TRBJ2-2; D unresolved. CDR3 size: 13 residues. Germline CDR1 is MNHEY and CDR2 is SMNVEV (reference sequence). V lost 0 bases and J lost 3, with 2 bases in between. In DNA form, the CDR3 reads TGTGCCAGCAGTTTATCGTACACCGGGGAGCTGTTTTTT. Translated, it gives CASSLSYTGELFF.

As to this clone: The sample carries other DNA sequences with the same CDR3. In DNA form, the CDR3 reads TGCGCCAGCAGCTCGACAGGGGGGTCCTACGAGCAGTACTTC. Translating it yields CASSSTGGSYEQYF. The chain joins TRBV5-1 to TRBJ2-7; 9 bases are shared with TRBD1. Unmatched junction bases numbered 2, after V lost 3 bases and J lost 1 base. Germline assignment: CDR1 SGHRS and CDR2 YFSETQ. The CDR3 has 14 amino acids.

This chain joins TRBV5-1 and TRBJ2-1, with 9 positions matching TRBD1. The CDR3 spans 15 residues. CDR1 SGHRS and CDR2 YFSETQ come from the germline V gene. V was clipped by 4 bases and J by 3 bases; unmatched bases: 5. CDR3 protein: CASSRDRDGYNEQFF. CDR3 sequence (DNA): TGCGCCAGCAGCCGGGACAGGGATGGCTACAATGAGCAGTTCTTC.

The chain joins TRBV5-4 to TRBJ2-5, with TRBD2 matching over 7 bases. J gave up 3 bases and V 6 bases, and 14 bases lay outside the gene matches. CDR3 length: 16 amino acids. Looked up from germline, CDR1 is SGHNT and CDR2 is YYREEE (reference sequence). The CDR3 DNA sequence: TGTGCCAGCACCTCCCGGGGAGGGAAGTCGGAAGAGACCCAGTACTTC. It encodes CASTSRGGKSEETQYF.

The genes are TRBV7-9 and TRBJ2-7; 8 nucleotides match TRBD2. Trimming cost V 3 bases and J 7 bases; bases outside gene matches: 11. Looked up from germline, CDR1 is SEHNR and CDR2 is FQNEAQ (reference sequence). The CDR3 is 15 amino acids. This CDR3 is CASSFLVAGPLEQYF. CDR3 nucleotides: TGTGCCAGCAGCTTCCTAGTAGCGGGACCACTAGAGCAGTACTTC.

This sequence joins TRBV6-6 and TRBJ2-3; TRBD2 matches 13 bases. CDR3 size: 15 residues. The V gene end was trimmed by 6 bases and the J gene end by 2 bases; junction bases not matched to a gene: 2. CDR1 MNHNY and CDR2 SVGAGI come from the germline V gene (reference sequence). The CDR3 loop is CASRGLAGYTDTQYF. For the CDR3, the DNA is TGTGCCAGCAGGGGACTAGCGGGATACACAGATACGCAGTATTTT.

This chain joins TRBV7-6 and TRBJ2-1, with 12 bases that match TRBD2. The CDR3 totals 17 residues. Germline V gene data show CDR1 as SGHVS and CDR2 as FNYEAQ. Unmatched junction bases numbered 10, after V lost 3 bases and J lost 7 bases. The CDR3 loop is CASSLLGGTSGFNEQFF. The CDR3 DNA follows: TGTGCCAGCAGCTTGCTGGGGGGGACTAGCGGGTTTAATGAGCAGTTCTTC.

J is TRBJ2-2 and V is TRBV29-1; unclear D gene. CDR1 and CDR2 (germline): SQVTM, ANQGSEA. Trimming took off 4 bases at V and 7 bases at J, with 19 bases between the two ends. The CDR3 runs to 15 residues. The CDR3 nucleotides are TGCAGCGTTGTAGGCAGCTACCGGCGAGGCGGGGAGCTGTTTTTT. Translating it yields CSVVGSYRRGGELFF.

The V and J genes are TRBV28 and TRBJ2-7, with 7 bases lining up with TRBD2. Trimming cost V 7 bases and J 4 bases; bases outside gene matches: 10. The CDR3 length is 14 residues. Per germline, CDR1 MDHEN and CDR2 SYDVKM. CDR3 sequence (DNA): TGTGCCAGCAATAGACCGGGACTACTTTACGAGCAGTACTTC. Translated, it gives CASNRPGLLYEQYF.

The chain combines TRBV2 with TRBJ2-1; D not certain. V dropped 11 bases and J dropped 2 bases, with 13 bases sitting between them. CDR1 is SNHLY and CDR2 is FYNNEI in the germline V gene. This CDR3 is built from 13 residues. This CDR3 is CASGVGTYNEQFF. CDR3 DNA: TGTGCCTCGGGCGTCGGTACCTACAATGAGCAGTTCTTC.

Remarks on this clone: A far more abundant clone sits one base away, making this likely a read error. The chain carries TRBV5-1 and TRBJ2-7; 11 nucleotides agree with TRBD2. This CDR3 spans 15 amino acids. Germline V gene lookup returns CDR1 SGHRS and CDR2 YFSETQ. CDR3 in DNA: TGCGCCAGCAGCTTAGGACTAGCGGGCGCTTACGAGCAGTGCTTC. Amino acid sequence: CASSLGLAGAYEQCF.

The rearrangement uses TRBV27 and TRBJ2-7; 8 positions match TRBD2. There are 19 residues in the CDR3. Per germline, CDR1 MNHEY and CDR2 SMNVEV (reference sequence). The V and J ends lost 2 bases and 0 bases, in that order; junction bases with no gene match: 15. In nucleotides, the CDR3 is TGTGCCAGCAGTTTAGAGGGGTGGCTAGCGGGTTCTAGCTCCTACGAGCAGTACTTC. Amino acid sequence: CASSLEGWLAGSSSYEQYF.

The V and J genes are TRBV28 and TRBJ1-5; no reliable D call. The CDR3 has 13 residues. CDR1 and CDR2 (germline): MDHEN, SYDVKM. V was cut by 5 bases and J by 7 bases, with 12 bases left in between. Written as DNA, the CDR3 is TGTGCCAGCAGTCCACAACAAGGCCAGCCCCAGCATTTT. Its translation is CASSPQQGQPQHF.

The gene calls are TRBV11-2 and TRBJ2-4; D is possibly TRBD2 (6 bases). Germline V gene lookup returns CDR1 SGHAT and CDR2 FQNNGV. Trimming removed 1 base from V and 11 bases from J, with 12 bases in between. This CDR3 has 13 amino acids. The CDR3 loop is CASSLGPEGLQYF. The CDR3, as DNA: TGTGCCAGCAGCTTAGGCCCGGAGGGCCTTCAGTACTTC.

This clone has only a few counts. The genes are TRBV11-2 and TRBJ2-1; 9 nucleotides agree with TRBD2. CDR1 SGHAT and CDR2 FQNNGV come from the germline V gene. Unmatched junction bases numbered 18, after V lost 2 bases and J lost 10 bases. This CDR3 spans 18 amino acids. The CDR3 reads CASSLFSSLAGGPREQFF. The CDR3 DNA is TGTGCCAGCAGCTTATTTTCATCCCTTGCGGGAGGGCCTCGGGAGCAGTTCTTC.

This clone was seen more than once but under ten times. The CDR3 nucleotides are TGTGCCAGCTCACCCGGAGGGGATGGAAGGCAGCCCCAGCATTTT. Amino acids: CASSPGGDGRQPQHF. The chain couples TRBV18 to TRBJ1-5; possible D gene TRBD1, 5 bases. This CDR3 spans 15 amino acids. Trimming stripped 3 bases from V and 7 bases from J, with 16 bases between. In germline, CDR1 is KGHSH, CDR2 LQKENI.

The chain has TRBV5-1 and TRBJ2-1; 7 positions agree with TRBD1. In germline, CDR1 is SGHRS, CDR2 YFSETQ. With V trimmed by 4 bases and J by 4 bases, 5 bases remained unmatched. This CDR3 region has 14 residues. The CDR3 here is CASSVGQSYNEQFF. The CDR3 DNA reads as TGCGCCAGCAGCGTGGGACAGTCTTACAATGAGCAGTTCTTC. Based on the CDR3 plus reference TRBV5-1 and TRBJ2-1, the full variable domain is KAGVTQTPRYLIKTRGQQVTLSCSPISGHRSVSWYQQTPGQGLQFLFEYFSETQRNKGNFPGRFSGRQFSNSRSEMNVSTLELGDSALYLCASSVGQSYNEQFFGPGTRLTVL.

Only a few counts were recorded for this clone. This likely traces to a read error, being one base from a far larger clone. This sample includes further DNA sequences coding for the same CDR3. This rearrangement joins TRBV28 to TRBJ1-3; D unresolved. Trimming took off 2 bases at V and 3 bases at J, with 2 bases between the two ends. The CDR3 sequence is 12 residues long. Looked up from germline, CDR1 is MDHEN and CDR2 is SYDVKM. The CDR3 nucleotides are TGTGCCAGCAGTTTAGGTGGAAACACCATATATTTT. Its translation is CASSLGGNTIYF.